The next 30 T cell receptor beta chains were all read from a single sample in a study of T cell responses to AZD1222 COVID-19 vaccine. Assay: immunoSEQ multiplex PCR; the TCRdb copy retains only in-frame clones and omits some. Of about 42,000 clones listed, 88% were seen once; the top ten hold approximately 25%. Specimen: peripheral blood, collected 28 days after the second AZD1222 dose. The receptor source for this set is an adult who received the AZD1222 COVID-19 vaccine.

The genes are TRBV6-5 and TRBJ2-1; D tentatively fits TRBD1 or TRBD2 (5 bases each). Germline CDR1 and CDR2: MNHEY and SVGAGI. The CDR3 covers 12 residues. Trimming left V 2 bases short and J 10 bases short, with 9 bases between. The CDR3 loop reads CASSYGGDEQFF. The CDR3 DNA reads TGTGCCAGCAGTTACGGGGGAGACGAGCAGTTCTTC.

The J gene is TRBJ1-1, the V gene TRBV29-1, with 10 bases identical to TRBD1. This CDR3 contains 14 residues. Trimming cost V 4 bases and J 1 base; bases outside gene matches: 3. Germline V lookup: CDR1 SQVTM, CDR2 ANQGSEA. CDR3 coding DNA: TGCAGCGTTGGACAGGGGGCCCGGAACACTGAAGCTTTCTTT. Translated: CSVGQGARNTEAFF. The full variable domain, with the rest looked up from reference TRBV29-1 and TRBJ1-1, is SAVISQKPSRDICQRGTSLTIQCQVDSQVTMMFWYRQQPGQSLTLIATANQGSEATYESGFVIDKFPISRPNLTFSTLTVSNMSPEDSSIYLCSVGQGARNTEAFFGQGTRLTVV.

The chain joins TRBV18 to TRBJ2-7; no clear D gene. In germline, CDR1 is KGHSH, CDR2 LQKENI. The V and J ends lost 1 base and 5 bases respectively, with 15 bases between them. This CDR3 has 15 residues. CDR3 protein: CASSPRGTPGDEQYF. Written as DNA, the CDR3 is TGTGCCAGCTCACCACGGGGTACCCCTGGCGACGAGCAGTACTTC.

The chain couples TRBV6-5 to TRBJ1-5; TRBD1 matches 8 bases. V shed 8 bases, J shed 7 bases, and the junction held 7 bases outside the gene matches. Looked up from germline, CDR1 is MNHEY and CDR2 is SVGAGI. There are 13 residues in the CDR3. The chain's CDR3 is CASWTGSTQPQHF. CDR3 DNA sequence: TGTGCCAGCTGGACAGGGTCAACCCAGCCCCAGCATTTT.

CDR3 sequence: CASTARRGTEAFF. DNA for the CDR3: TGTGCCAGTACCGCGCGAAGGGGCACTGAAGCTTTCTTT. The chain has TRBV19 and TRBJ1-1, with D possibly matching TRBD1 (5 bases). V dropped 7 bases and J dropped 4 bases, with 13 bases sitting between them. Germline values: CDR1 LNHDA, CDR2 SQIVND (reference sequence). CDR3 length equals 13 residues.

The rearrangement joins TRBV15 to TRBJ1-2, with 8 bases lining up with TRBD1. Losses at the gene ends were 4 bases for V and 2 bases for J; bases not matched to a gene: 3. This CDR3 contains 14 residues. The germline V gene encodes CDR1 LNHNV and CDR2 YYDKDF (reference sequence). CDR3 amino acids: CATSKGQGNYGYTF. The CDR3 coding sequence is TGTGCCACCAGCAAAGGACAGGGCAACTATGGCTACACCTTC.

This rearrangement joins TRBV7-2 to TRBJ2-7; a weak D match, TRBD1 (5 bases). The CDR3 runs to 14 residues. CDR1 and CDR2 from the germline V gene are SGHTA and FQGNSA. V was pared by 1 base and J by 4 bases, with 11 bases between. The CDR3: CASSLGPGAYEQYF. CDR3 in DNA: TGTGCCAGCAGCTTAGGACCTGGGGCATACGAGCAGTACTTC.

This clone turned up a few times. V usage is TRBV19 and J usage is TRBJ1-2, with TRBD1 as a possible D gene (6 bases). V was trimmed by 6 bases and J by 11 bases, leaving 28 bases between them. Germline V CDR1 and CDR2: LNHDA, SQIVND (reference sequence). This CDR3 is built from 16 residues. The CDR3 is CASRVYLGTRLEGYTF. In DNA, the CDR3 is TGTGCCAGTAGGGTCTATCTAGGGACACGGCTCGAGGGGTACACCTTC.

This chain links TRBV5-4 with TRBJ2-7; D possibly corresponds to TRBD2 (6 bases). CDR1 is SGHNT and CDR2 is YYREEE in the germline V gene (reference sequence). The CDR3 totals 14 residues. V was trimmed by 5 bases and J by 0 bases, leaving 12 bases between them. The CDR3 loop reads CASSSGTSSYEQYF. DNA for the CDR3: TGTGCCAGCAGTTCCGGGACTTCCTCCTACGAGCAGTACTTC.

This chain connects TRBV5-5 to TRBJ1-1, with D possibly being TRBD1 (5 bases). The germline CDR1 and CDR2 sequences are SGHKS and YYEKEE (reference sequence). The length of the CDR3 is 12 residues. Trimming pared 4 bases from V and 4 bases from J, leaving 8 bases between. The CDR3 reads CASSQGATEAFF. The CDR3 DNA reads TGTGCCAGCAGCCAGGGAGCCACTGAAGCTTTCTTT.

This sequence joins TRBV6-2 or TRBV6-3 and TRBJ1-1; no clear D. The CDR3 is 12 amino acids. Between the trimmed V and J ends, which lost 2 bases and 2 bases, there was a span of 3 bases. CDR1 is MNHEY, CDR2 SVGEGT, per germline. The CDR3 bases are TGTGCCAGCAGTTACAGCAACACTGAAGCTTTCTTT. This encodes CASSYSNTEAFF.

The V call is TRBV6-2 or TRBV6-3, the J call TRBJ2-7, with D perhaps matching TRBD2 (6 bases). Germline CDR1 reads MNHEY; CDR2 reads SVGEGT. Deletions cut 4 bases from V and 4 bases from J, with 11 bases between. The CDR3 covers 13 residues. This CDR3 reads CASSSGTWYEQYF. CDR3 bases: TGTGCCAGCAGTTCCGGGACTTGGTACGAGCAGTACTTC.

The chain employs TRBV7-9 and TRBJ2-7, with 9 bases fitting TRBD2. The V segment lost 5 bases and the J segment 6 bases; nucleotides outside the gene matches: 5. Germline values: CDR1 SEHNR, CDR2 FQNEAQ (reference sequence). This CDR3 comprises 13 residues. Written as DNA, the CDR3 is TGTGCCAGCAGCCCGCTAGCGGGGCCCGAGCAGTACTTC. Translation gives CASSPLAGPEQYF. Full variable domain (rest looked up from reference TRBV7-9 and TRBJ2-7): DTGVSQNPRHKITKRGQNVTFRCDPISEHNRLYWYRQTLGQGPEFLTYFQNEAQLEKSRLLSDRFSAERPKGSFSTLEIQRTEQGDSAMYLCASSPLAGPEQYFGPGTRLTVT.

This clone was detected once. This rearrangement joins TRBV7-9 to TRBJ2-1; D is perhaps TRBD2 (7 bases). CDR3 length equals 13 residues. Germline V lookup: CDR1 SEHNR, CDR2 FQNEAQ (reference sequence). V was pared by 5 bases and J by 8 bases, with 13 bases between. The CDR3 sequence is CASSLGGVDEQFF. The CDR3 DNA follows: TGTGCCAGCAGCCTAGGGGGGGTGGATGAGCAGTTCTTC.

The sample holds one count of this clone. Different DNA sequences within this sample yield the same CDR3. The chain uses TRBV5-1 and TRBJ2-3; D possibly corresponds to TRBD1 (6 bases). Trimming left V 1 base short and J 1 base short, with 7 bases between. Germline loops: CDR1 SGHRS, CDR2 YFSETQ. The CDR3 loop spans 14 amino acids. The CDR3 DNA sequence: TGCGCCAGCAGCTTGAACAGGGGCACAGATACGCAGTATTTT. Its protein product is CASSLNRGTDTQYF.

The chain recombines TRBV9 with TRBJ2-2; no clear D. This CDR3 comprises 15 residues. Germline V gives CDR1 SGDLS, CDR2 YYNGEE. The V gene lost 0 bases and the J gene lost 1 base, with 7 bases spanning the gap. CDR3 amino acids: CASSVDPGNTGELFF. DNA for the CDR3: TGTGCCAGCAGCGTAGATCCCGGGAACACCGGGGAGCTGTTTTTT.

V gene TRBV5-1 combines with J gene TRBJ2-2; perhaps TRBD1 as D (6 bases). The germline V gene encodes CDR1 SGHRS and CDR2 YFSETQ. Trimming pared 5 bases from V and 0 bases from J, leaving 11 bases between. The CDR3 covers 15 residues. The CDR3 spells CASRRQVSNTGELFF. DNA of the CDR3: TGCGCCAGCAGGCGACAGGTATCGAACACCGGGGAGCTGTTTTTT.

The chain has TRBV5-1 and TRBJ2-4; D is unclear. This CDR3 is 15 amino acids long. V was pared by 0 bases and J by 6 bases, with 13 bases between. The V gene's germline CDR1 is SGHRS and CDR2 YFSETQ. CDR3 bases: TGCGCCAGCAGCTTGGATGTAGGGTTGGGAAACATTCAGTACTTC. Translating gives CASSLDVGLGNIQYF.

This chain connects TRBV7-8 to TRBJ1-6; weak D call: TRBD1 (5 bases). V gave up 3 bases and J gave up 0 bases, with 18 bases separating them. From germline, CDR1 is SGHVS and CDR2 FQNEAQ. The CDR3 loop spans 19 amino acids. The CDR3 DNA sequence: TGTGCCAGCAGCTTGGGGGAGGTCCTCGGGAGCTCCTATAATTCACCCCTCCACTTT. Translating gives CASSLGEVLGSSYNSPLHF.

In this sample, this clone turned up once. The chain links TRBV19 to TRBJ1-2; no clear D. The germline CDR1 and CDR2 sequences are LNHDA and SQIVND (reference sequence). CDR3 length: 13 residues. Between the trimmed V and J ends, which lost 5 bases and 8 bases, there was a span of 15 bases. The CDR3 loop reads CASSPQGLGGYTF. CDR3 DNA: TGTGCCAGTAGTCCGCAAGGGCTGGGAGGCTACACCTTC.

The genes are TRBV15 and TRBJ2-7; D is ambiguous. Germline V CDR1 and CDR2: LNHNV, YYDKDF (reference sequence). The CDR3 covers 13 residues. The V end was cut by 4 bases, the J end by 2 bases, with 9 bases between. The CDR3 is CATSTDGPYEQYF. The CDR3 coding sequence is TGTGCCACCAGCACGGACGGACCCTACGAGCAGTACTTC.

The rearrangement uses TRBV9 and TRBJ2-1; 8 bases match TRBD2. V was pared by 3 bases and J by 8 bases, with 7 bases of the junction left unmatched. The CDR3 runs to 14 residues. The V gene's germline CDR1 is SGDLS and CDR2 YYNGEE. The CDR3 here is CASSDRTSWDEQFF. For the CDR3, the DNA is TGTGCCAGCAGCGATCGGACTAGCTGGGATGAGCAGTTCTTC.

V and J are TRBV9 and TRBJ2-1, with TRBD2 identical over 8 bases. Germline V gene sequence: CDR1 SGDLS, CDR2 YYNGEE. The trim removed 4 bases at V and 4 bases at J, leaving 7 bases unmatched. The CDR3 sequence is 15 residues long. The CDR3 nucleotides are TGTGCCAGCAGCACCAGCGGGAGCGATTACAATGAGCAGTTCTTC. Residues: CASSTSGSDYNEQFF. The full variable domain, with the rest looked up from reference TRBV9 and TRBJ2-1, is DSGVTQTPKHLITATGQRVTLRCSPRSGDLSVYWYQQSLDQGLQFLIQYYNGEERAKGNILERFSAQQFPDLHSELNLSSLELGDSALYFCASSTSGSDYNEQFFGPGTRLTVL.

This chain connects TRBV18 to TRBJ2-1; D ambiguous. V was shortened by 2 bases and J by 9 bases, with 8 bases between the two germline ends. The CDR3 runs 12 residues. The germline V gene has CDR1 KGHSH and CDR2 LQKENI. The CDR3 bases are TGTGCCAGCTCACCAGGGCTAAGTGAGCAGTTCTTC. It encodes CASSPGLSEQFF.

The chain couples TRBV2 to TRBJ2-7, with TRBD1 matching over 7 bases. Germline V CDR1 and CDR2: SNHLY, FYNNEI. Trimming took 1 base from V and 6 from J; bases not matched to a gene: 6. The CDR3 has 14 residues. The CDR3 DNA is TGTGCCAGCAGTGAAGACAGGGGATACGGCGAGCAGTACTTC. Protein: CASSEDRGYGEQYF.

V and J are TRBV6-5 and TRBJ2-3, with 9 positions matching TRBD2. The CDR3 has 15 residues. With V trimmed by 5 bases and J by 6 bases, 9 bases remained unmatched. Germline V gene lookup returns CDR1 MNHEY and CDR2 SVGAGI. The CDR3 reads CASSNAGGRWDTQYF. Here the CDR3 DNA reads TGTGCCAGCAGTAACGCGGGGGGGCGGTGGGATACGCAGTATTTT.

This clone was seen a single time. The gene calls are TRBV7-9 and TRBJ1-1; D not resolved. This CDR3 spans 11 amino acids. The germline V gene has CDR1 SEHNR and CDR2 FQNEAQ (reference sequence). Between the trimmed V and J ends, which lost 4 bases and 5 bases, there was a span of 5 bases. The CDR3 DNA sequence: TGTGCCAGCAGCTCCCTAACTGAAGCTTTCTTT. This sequence encodes CASSSLTEAFF.

The chain links TRBV2 to TRBJ2-7; no clear D. CDR3 size: 13 residues. Trimming shortened V by 1 base and J by 1 base, and 5 bases separated the two germline ends. Per germline, CDR1 SNHLY and CDR2 FYNNEI. CDR3 amino acids: CASSEGPSYEQYF. CDR3 DNA sequence: TGTGCCAGCAGTGAAGGACCATCCTACGAGCAGTACTTC. The entire variable domain, with the rest obtained from reference TRBV2 and TRBJ2-7, is as follows: EPEVTQTPSHQVTQMGQEVILRCVPISNHLYFYWYRQILGQKVEFLVSFYNNEISEKSEIFDDQFSVERPDGSNFTLKIRSTKLEDSAMYFCASSEGPSYEQYFGPGTRLTVT.

This clone was observed a single time. The CDR3 DNA reads as TGTGCCAGCAGTTTGCCGGGGACAGGGGGCACAGATACGCAGTATTTT. It translates to CASSLPGTGGTDTQYF. The chain couples TRBV28 to TRBJ2-3; TRBD1 agrees at 10 bases. V was clipped by 3 bases and J by 1 base; unmatched bases: 4. The germline V gene has CDR1 MDHEN and CDR2 SYDVKM. CDR3 length equals 16 residues.

The chain carries TRBV27 and TRBJ2-7, with a weak D call TRBD1 (5 bases). Between the trimmed V and J ends, which lost 4 bases and 4 bases, there was a span of 11 bases. The CDR3 consists of 13 residues. The germline V gene encodes CDR1 MNHEY and CDR2 SMNVEV (reference sequence). The CDR3 loop is CASSSTVKYEQYF. DNA for the CDR3: TGTGCCAGCAGTTCGACAGTGAAGTACGAGCAGTACTTC.